This T cell receptor (beta chain) appears in the sequencing data of a study of cytomegalovirus exposure and HLA in healthy donors (dated by TCRdb to 2016 to 2017). Describing the broader study: An earlier analysis of 587 of the donors reported approximately 260 Gb of sequence data and 117 million unique TCR beta sequences obtained from about 179 million T cells. Roughly 290 gigabases of sequencing data and around 80 million unique TCR sequences made up an early release that covered approximately 700 HLA-typed donors. The genetic ancestry cluster associated with self-reported Caucasian donors included 81% of the roughly 410 genotyped donors. The aim of the study was to test whether cataloging public T cell receptors could identify signatures of past pathogen exposure. The T cell repertoires of several hundred subjects were profiled by immunosequencing and related to cytomegalovirus serostatus. Besides the first cohort of 666 subjects, a separate validation cohort made up of about 120 different subjects was used. To predict cytomegalovirus infection status, the study combined high-throughput TCR immunosequencing, statistical association of individual TCRs with disease status, and machine learning. A later analysis re-analyzed previously published TCR beta repertoires from several hundred donors and added high-resolution HLA genotyping to study TCR occurrence patterns. In the later analysis, no new phenotypic data were used to find candidate immune exposures; instead, reliance was placed on TCR beta sequences and their occurrence across donors. An earlier analysis of 587 of the donors used high-throughput TCR beta sequencing to judge whether each TCR beta V gene segment behaved as functional or pseudogenic. Alongside the repertoire data, information on donor age, sex, ethnicity and CMV serostatus was compiled. In a later genetic analysis, genome-wide SNP genotypes for about three fifths of the roughly 670 donors were used, and that subset was treated as a discovery cohort. Every repertoire in the discovery cohort had been generated on one and the same sequencing platform. HLA typing included class I and class II loci at four-digit resolution. Typing coverage varied by locus: roughly 620-640 donors for A, B, C, DRB1 and DQB1; some 520 for DQA1; 600 to 610 for DPA1; approximately 450 for DPB1. Five DR-DQ haplotypes were handled as single units for association and clustering, since linkage in the cohort was strong. Among roughly 400 genotyped donors of the cohort, an average of about 220,000 unique TCR beta nucleotide sequences was sequenced per donor, of which 15% to 20% were non-productive. Study-wide conclusions, independent of this receptor: Broadly in line with IMGT annotations, most TCR beta V segments showed up in productive rearrangements about 87% or about 30% of the time in an earlier analysis of some 590 of the donors. In vitro tests confirmed that a few of the cytomegalovirus-associated TCR beta chains recognize cytomegalovirus antigens. Most TCR sequences were observed very rarely across donors, whereas some public TCRs were present in many individuals. The cohort was sequenced for TCR beta chains only, and without alpha or paired-chain data the features that could be detected were limited. In both the original and validation cohorts, the classifier was reported to diagnose cytomegalovirus status with high specificity and sensitivity. A further reported finding was that TCR beta sequences accurately predicted the HLA-A and HLA-B alleles for most subjects in the first cohort. A later analysis found that most CMV-associated TCR beta chains appeared HLA-restricted, with HLA associations seemingly driven largely by CMV exposure. A later genetic analysis reported fewer N-insertions in productive TCRs among donors in an Asian-associated ancestry cluster than the roughly 720-donor mean. According to a later analysis, parvovirus B19, influenza, CMV and Epstein-Barr virus appeared linked to several top co-occurrence clusters. Correlated functional status among segregating V segments might reflect linkage disequilibrium, but an unknown experimental factor could not be ruled out. In the study, about 150 TCR beta chains were listed as associated with cytomegalovirus. In a later analysis, over 15,000 TCR beta sequences were associated with specific HLA alleles at a false discovery rate of 0.05. Because counts were too low, more than 15 rarely observed V segments, including chromosome 9 orphons, were left out of the earlier analysis of a few hundred of the donors. A group of highly shared sequence variants was considered likely to be a technical artifact of the sequencing pipeline. Presence/absence analyses assumed roughly uniform sequencing depth across donors, an assumption that may not hold. The 87-base-pair reads could not distinguish some IMGT-functional V segments, including TRBV6-2 and TRBV6-3, so those segments were excluded. Immune exposure information for the cohort was limited to CMV serostatus. In a later analysis, the rate of TCR association differed among HLA loci, with DRB1 alleles having the most associated TCRs and HLA-C alleles having the fewest. Strong co-occurrence of HLA alleles, especially DR and DQ, made assigning TCR associations to individual alleles difficult. A later analysis found that HLA-associated TCR beta chains were more clonally expanded and had lower generation probabilities than equally common non-associated chains. HLA typing was unavailable for some donors at each locus, so association tests used only the typed subset. The authors suggested that the approach could potentially be generalized to other disease states and immunological phenotypes. V-gene and J-gene trimming of TCR beta chains was associated with a missense DCLRE1C variant in a later genetic analysis, and the association was replicated in an independent cohort.

Library method: the immunoSEQ multiplex PCR assay. The multiplex PCR relied on a mix of 60 forward primers for TCR Vbeta segments and 13 reverse primers for TCR Jbeta segments. The CDR3 region of rearranged TCR beta genes was amplified from genomic DNA with a multiplex PCR assay. The amplified TCR beta libraries were sequenced on the Illumina HiSeq System as 87-base-pair reads. The source study handled its data this way. In a later analysis, tens of millions of unique TCR beta chains were counted across the roughly 670 repertoires, and roughly 10 million of these chains were shared by at least two donors. To remove PCR and sequencing errors, raw reads were error-corrected and collapsed into unique sequences using a nearest-neighbor algorithm that merged closely related sequences. CDR3 sequences were aligned to IMGT reference sequences to assign V, D and J gene segments. For a sequence to be retained, at least a six-nucleotide match to both a V gene segment and a J gene segment was required. Rearrangements were called productive when the CDR3 lacked stop codons and stayed in frame with V and J; all others were non-productive. Following IMGT convention, CDR3 was defined as the stretch from the second conserved V-encoded cysteine to the conserved J-encoded phenylalanine. In an earlier analysis of more than 550 of the donors, sequences lacking an unambiguous match to a single V gene segment were excluded. An earlier analysis of just under 600 of the donors called V segments functional above 56.7% productive rearrangements and segregating when the between-donor standard deviation exceeded 5%. A statistical classification framework was built to diagnose cytomegalovirus status from the catalog of TCR beta chain sequences. In a later analysis, TCR nucleotide sequences were compared against IMGT/GENE-DB human TR gene sequences so that V and J genes could be assigned. Using the TCRdist pipeline, a later analysis assigned CDR3 sequences along with most-parsimonious VDJ recombination scenarios. In a later analysis, every TCR beta chain was defined by the combination of its CDR3 amino acid sequence and its V-gene family, and reads without a unique V-gene family were dropped. To address suspected cross-contamination and a sequencing artifact, a later analysis removed 592 highly shared, low-generation-probability nucleotide sequences. For each public chain, a later analysis derived a clonal expansion index from normalized ranks of inferred template counts within each repertoire. A later analysis computed generation probabilities with a VDJ recombination model fitted to out-of-frame rearrangements, and checked the results against IGoR. In a later analysis, hypergeometric tests were used to score TCR-TCR, TCR-HLA and TCR-CMV co-occurrence, with a repertoire-size bias correction applied to TCR pairs. False discovery rates were estimated in a later analysis by permuting HLA or CMV assignments 20 times. In a later analysis, co-occurring TCRs were grouped using DBSCAN, and TCRdist sequence similarity was added for clustering within HLA-allele-positive subsets. Repertoires with fewer than 30,000 or more than 120,000 public chains, plus five repertoires with anomalous nucleotide sharing, were excluded from co-occurrence clustering. Drawn from immuneACCESS, this table holds only the in-frame rearrangements with V and J called that TCRdb kept. Clones are partly lost; checked studies trace under half to an unresolved V gene and leave the rest unexplained. That table furnishes V, J and clone size, whereas the DNA furnished D and trimming. The table for this sample lists about 150,000 clones; just under 80% of them were counted only once. Of the sample, around 0.99% falls within the top ten clones.

Trimming takes 6 bases off V and 5 bases off J; junction bases not matched to a gene: 7. CDR1 SGHVS and CDR2 FQNEAQ are derived from the germline V gene. The CDR3, from cysteine to phenylalanine, totals 16 residues. Only the CDR3 region is kept as DNA, spanning 48 bases read in frame from base 1. The cohort consisted of 666 healthy bone marrow donors. All cohort members were sampled while nominally healthy, although unrecorded immune exposures were likely present. The donor was CMV seronegative and belonged to the group of around 350 seronegative cohort members. Each donor provided a peripheral blood sample, and peripheral blood mononuclear cells were used for TCR beta sequencing. Genomic DNA extraction from the blood cell samples was performed with the Qiagen DNeasy Blood Extraction Kit. In the case of this clone: The target of this receptor is not known. Nothing much larger sits one base from this clone, and base qualities are not available.

The TCR was taken from a male donor in good health and CMV-seronegative. In this chain, TRBV7-8 is recombined with TRBJ1-6; TRBD1 aligns with 10 central bases. Sequences were obtained from PBMCs. The nucleotides read TGTGCCAGCAGACCCCTTGGACAGGGGGATAATTCACCCCTCCACTTT. It codes for CASRPLGQGDNSPLHF.